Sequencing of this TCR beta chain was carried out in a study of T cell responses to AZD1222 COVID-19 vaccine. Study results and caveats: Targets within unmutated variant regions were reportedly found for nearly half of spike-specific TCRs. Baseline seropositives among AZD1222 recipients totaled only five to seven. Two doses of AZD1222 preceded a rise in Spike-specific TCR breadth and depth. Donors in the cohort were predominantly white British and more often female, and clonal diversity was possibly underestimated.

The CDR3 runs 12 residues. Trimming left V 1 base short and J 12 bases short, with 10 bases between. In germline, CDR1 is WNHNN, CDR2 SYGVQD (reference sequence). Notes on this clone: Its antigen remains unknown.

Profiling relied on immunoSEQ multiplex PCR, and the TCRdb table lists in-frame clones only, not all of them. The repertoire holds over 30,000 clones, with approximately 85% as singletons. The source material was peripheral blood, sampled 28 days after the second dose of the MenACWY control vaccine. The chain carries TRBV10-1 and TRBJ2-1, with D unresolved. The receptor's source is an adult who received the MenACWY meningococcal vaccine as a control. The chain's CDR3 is CASSEYGSPQFF. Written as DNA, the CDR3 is TGCGCCAGCAGTGAGTACGGCAGCCCGCAGTTCTTC.